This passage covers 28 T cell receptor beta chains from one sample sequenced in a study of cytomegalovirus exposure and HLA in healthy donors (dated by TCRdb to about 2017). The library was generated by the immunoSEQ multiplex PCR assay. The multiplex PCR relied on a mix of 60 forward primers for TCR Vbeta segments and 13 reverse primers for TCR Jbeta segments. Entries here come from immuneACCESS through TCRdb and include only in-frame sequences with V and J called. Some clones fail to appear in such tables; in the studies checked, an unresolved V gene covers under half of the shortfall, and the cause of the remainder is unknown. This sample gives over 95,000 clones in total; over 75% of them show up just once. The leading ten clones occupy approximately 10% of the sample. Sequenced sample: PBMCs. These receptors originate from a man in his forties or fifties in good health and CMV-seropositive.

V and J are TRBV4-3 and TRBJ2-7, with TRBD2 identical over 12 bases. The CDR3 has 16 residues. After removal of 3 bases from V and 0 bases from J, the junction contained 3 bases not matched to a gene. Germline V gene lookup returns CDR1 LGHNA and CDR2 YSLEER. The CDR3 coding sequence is TGCGCCAGCAGCCAGGTACTAGCGGGGGGCTCCTACGAGCAGTACTTC. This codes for CASSQVLAGGSYEQYF.

This CDR3 is CSAGAGASTEAFF. CDR3 nucleotide sequence: TGCAGCGCTGGGGCCGGAGCCAGTACTGAAGCTTTCTTT. The chain links TRBV29-1 to TRBJ1-1; weak D call: TRBD1 (5 bases). V lost 7 bases and J lost 5, with 17 bases in between. CDR3 length: 13 residues. Germline lookup yields CDR1 SQVTM and CDR2 ANQGSEA.

CDR3 amino acids: CASSPSSGPGNTIYF. DNA for the CDR3: TGTGCCAGCTCACCCAGCTCAGGGCCCGGAAACACCATATATTTT. This chain uses TRBV18 with TRBJ1-3, with D perhaps matching TRBD1 (5 bases). Trimming took 3 bases from V and 4 from J, leaving 13 bases between them. Germline-derived CDR1 and CDR2 are KGHSH and LQKENI. The CDR3 sequence is 15 residues long.

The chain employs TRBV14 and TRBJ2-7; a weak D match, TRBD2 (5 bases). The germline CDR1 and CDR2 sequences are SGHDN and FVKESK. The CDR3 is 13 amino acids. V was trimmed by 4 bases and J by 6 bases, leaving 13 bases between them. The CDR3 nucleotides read TGTGCCAGCAGCCCTTTTCAAGGGAGCGAGCAGTACTTC. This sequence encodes CASSPFQGSEQYF.

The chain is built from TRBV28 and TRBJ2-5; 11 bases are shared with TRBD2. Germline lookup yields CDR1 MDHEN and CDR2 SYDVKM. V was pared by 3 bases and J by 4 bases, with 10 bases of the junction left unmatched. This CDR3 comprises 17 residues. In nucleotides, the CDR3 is TGTGCCAGCAGTTTGATGGCTAGCGGGGGGCTAAGAGAGACCCAGTACTTC. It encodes CASSLMASGGLRETQYF.

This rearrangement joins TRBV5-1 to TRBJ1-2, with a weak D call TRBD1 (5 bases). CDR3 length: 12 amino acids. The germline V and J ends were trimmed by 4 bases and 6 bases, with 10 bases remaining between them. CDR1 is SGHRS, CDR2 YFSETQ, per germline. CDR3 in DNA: TGCGCCAGCAGCCCAGACAGAGATGGCTACACCTTC. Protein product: CASSPDRDGYTF.

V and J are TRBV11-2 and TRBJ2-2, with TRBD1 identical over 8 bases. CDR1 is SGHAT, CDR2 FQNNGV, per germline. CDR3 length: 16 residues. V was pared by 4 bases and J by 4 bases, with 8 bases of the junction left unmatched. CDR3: CASSSRGQDRTGELFF. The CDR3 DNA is TGTGCCAGCAGCTCAAGGGGACAGGATCGCACCGGGGAGCTGTTTTTT. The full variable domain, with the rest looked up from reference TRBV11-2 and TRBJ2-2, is EAGVAQSPRYKIIEKRQSVAFWCNPISGHATLYWYQQILGQGPKLLIQFQNNGVVDDSQLPKDRFSAERLKGVDSTLKIQPAKLEDSAVYLCASSSRGQDRTGELFFGEGSRLTVL.

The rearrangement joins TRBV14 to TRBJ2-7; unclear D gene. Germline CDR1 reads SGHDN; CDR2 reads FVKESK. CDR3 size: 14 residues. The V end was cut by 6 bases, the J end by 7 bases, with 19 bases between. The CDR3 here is CASSRVQSSREQYF. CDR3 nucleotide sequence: TGTGCCAGCAGTCGGGTCCAAAGTAGTCGGGAGCAGTACTTC. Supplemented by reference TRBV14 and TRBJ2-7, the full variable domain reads EAGVTQFPSHSVIEKGQTVTLRCDPISGHDNLYWYRRVMGKEIKFLLHFVKESKQDESGMPNNRFLAERTGGTYSTLKVQPAELEDSGVYFCASSRVQSSREQYFGPGTRLTVT.

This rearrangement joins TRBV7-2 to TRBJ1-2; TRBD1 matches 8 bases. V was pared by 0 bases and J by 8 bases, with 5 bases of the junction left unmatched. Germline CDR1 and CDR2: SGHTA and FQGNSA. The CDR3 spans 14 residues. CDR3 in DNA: TGTGCCAGCAGCTTAGCAGGACAGGGTGCAGGCTACACCTTC. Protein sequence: CASSLAGQGAGYTF.

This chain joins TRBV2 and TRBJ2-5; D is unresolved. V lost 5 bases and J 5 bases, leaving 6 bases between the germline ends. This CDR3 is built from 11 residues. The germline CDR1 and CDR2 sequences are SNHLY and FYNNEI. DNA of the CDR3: TGTGCCAGCAGTACTTTGGAGACCCAGTACTTC. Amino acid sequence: CASSTLETQYF.

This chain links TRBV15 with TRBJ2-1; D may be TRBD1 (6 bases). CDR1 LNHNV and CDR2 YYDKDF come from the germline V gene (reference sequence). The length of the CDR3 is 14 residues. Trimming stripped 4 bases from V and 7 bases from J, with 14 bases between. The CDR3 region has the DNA TGTGCCACCAGCACCCGATACACAGGGAATGAGCAGTTCTTC. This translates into CATSTRYTGNEQFF.

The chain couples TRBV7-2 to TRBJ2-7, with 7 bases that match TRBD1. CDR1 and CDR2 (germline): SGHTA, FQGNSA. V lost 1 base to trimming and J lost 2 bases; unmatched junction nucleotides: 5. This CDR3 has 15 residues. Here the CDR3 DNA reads TGTGCCAGCAGCTTAGGCCCCCAGGGGGCCTACGAGCAGTACTTC. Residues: CASSLGPQGAYEQYF.

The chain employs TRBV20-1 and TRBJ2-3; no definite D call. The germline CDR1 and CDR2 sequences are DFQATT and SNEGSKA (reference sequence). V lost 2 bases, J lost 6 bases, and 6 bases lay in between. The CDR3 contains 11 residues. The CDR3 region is CSARMRDTQYF. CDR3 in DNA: TGCAGTGCTAGAATGAGGGATACGCAGTATTTT.

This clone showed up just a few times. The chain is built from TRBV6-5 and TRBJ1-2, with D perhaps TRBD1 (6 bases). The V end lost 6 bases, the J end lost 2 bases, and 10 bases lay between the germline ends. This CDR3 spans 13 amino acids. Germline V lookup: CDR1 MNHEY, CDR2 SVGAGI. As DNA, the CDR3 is TGTGCCAGCAGGACAGGAGCAAACTATGGCTACACCTTC. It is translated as CASRTGANYGYTF.

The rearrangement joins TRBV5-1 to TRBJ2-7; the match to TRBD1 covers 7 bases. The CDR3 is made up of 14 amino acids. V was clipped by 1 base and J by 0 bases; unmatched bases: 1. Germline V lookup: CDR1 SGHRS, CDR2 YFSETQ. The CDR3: CASSLRDSSYEQYF. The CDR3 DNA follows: TGCGCCAGCAGCTTGCGGGACAGCTCCTACGAGCAGTACTTC.

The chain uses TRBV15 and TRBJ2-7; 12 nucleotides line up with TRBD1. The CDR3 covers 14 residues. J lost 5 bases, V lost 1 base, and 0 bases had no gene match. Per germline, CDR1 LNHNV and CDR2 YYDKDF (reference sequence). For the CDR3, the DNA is TGTGCCACCAGCAGAGGGGACAGGGGGCACGAGCAGTACTTC. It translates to CATSRGDRGHEQYF.

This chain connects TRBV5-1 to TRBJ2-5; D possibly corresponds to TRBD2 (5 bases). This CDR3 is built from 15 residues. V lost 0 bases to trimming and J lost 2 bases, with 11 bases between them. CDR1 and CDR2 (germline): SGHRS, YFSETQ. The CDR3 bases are TGCGCCAGCAGCTTGGTACTAGTCGGGCAAGAGACCCAGTACTTC. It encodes CASSLVLVGQETQYF.

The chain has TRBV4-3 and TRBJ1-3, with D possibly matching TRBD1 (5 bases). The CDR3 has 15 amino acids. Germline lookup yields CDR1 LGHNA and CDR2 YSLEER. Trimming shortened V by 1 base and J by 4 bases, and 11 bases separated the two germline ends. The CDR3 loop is CASSQVGGIGNTIYF. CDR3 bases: TGCGCCAGCAGCCAAGTCGGGGGTATAGGAAACACCATATATTTT.

In nucleotides, the CDR3 is TGTGCCAGCAGTTTACTAGGACTGTACGAGCAGTACTTC. Protein sequence: CASSLLGLYEQYF. This chain connects TRBV28 to TRBJ2-7; tentatively, D is TRBD2 (5 bases). CDR1 is MDHEN and CDR2 is SYDVKM in the germline V gene. CDR3 length equals 13 residues. The V end was cut by 2 bases, the J end by 4 bases, with 9 bases between.

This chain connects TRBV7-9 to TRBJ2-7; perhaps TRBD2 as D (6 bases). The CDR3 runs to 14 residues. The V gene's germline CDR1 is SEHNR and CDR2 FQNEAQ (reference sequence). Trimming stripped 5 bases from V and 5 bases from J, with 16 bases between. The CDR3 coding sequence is TGTGCCAGCAGCGTCGATGCAGGGAGGAACGAGCAGTACTTC. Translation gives CASSVDAGRNEQYF.

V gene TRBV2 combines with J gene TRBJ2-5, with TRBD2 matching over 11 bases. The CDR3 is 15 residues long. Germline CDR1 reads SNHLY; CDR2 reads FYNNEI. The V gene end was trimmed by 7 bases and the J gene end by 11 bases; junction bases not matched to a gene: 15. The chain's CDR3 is CASNLVSGGAGEQYF. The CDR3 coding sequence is TGTGCCAGCAACCTAGTTAGCGGGGGGGCCGGAGAGCAGTACTTC.

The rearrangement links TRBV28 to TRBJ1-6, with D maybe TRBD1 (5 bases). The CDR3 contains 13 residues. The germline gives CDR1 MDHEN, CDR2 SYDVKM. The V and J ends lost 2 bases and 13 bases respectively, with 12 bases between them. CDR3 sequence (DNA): TGTGCCAGCAGTTTACAGGGCGATTGGCCCCTCCACTTT. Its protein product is CASSLQGDWPLHF.

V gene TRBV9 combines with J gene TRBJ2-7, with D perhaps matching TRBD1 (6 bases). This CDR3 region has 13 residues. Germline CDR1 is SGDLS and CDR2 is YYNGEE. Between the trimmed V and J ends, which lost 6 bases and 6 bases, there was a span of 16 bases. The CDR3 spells CASTHDRRIEQYF. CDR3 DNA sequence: TGTGCCAGCACCCACGACAGGCGAATCGAGCAGTACTTC.

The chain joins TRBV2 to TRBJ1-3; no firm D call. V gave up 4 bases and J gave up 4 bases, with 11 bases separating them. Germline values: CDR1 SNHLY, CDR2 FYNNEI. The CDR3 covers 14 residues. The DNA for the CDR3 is TGTGCCAGCAGTGCCGTGGAGCCAGGAAACACCATATATTTT. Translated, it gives CASSAVEPGNTIYF.

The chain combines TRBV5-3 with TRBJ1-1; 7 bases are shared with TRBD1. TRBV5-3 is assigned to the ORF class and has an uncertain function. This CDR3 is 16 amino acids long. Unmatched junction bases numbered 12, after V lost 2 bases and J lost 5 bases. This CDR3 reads CARSLYTRQGLTEAFF. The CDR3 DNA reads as TGTGCCAGAAGCTTATACACTCGACAGGGTTTAACTGAAGCTTTCTTT.

Here the CDR3 reads CASSLPGVLDEQYF. The CDR3, as DNA: TGCGCCAGCAGCTTACCGGGGGTCCTCGACGAGCAGTACTTC. This chain joins TRBV5-1 and TRBJ2-7; perhaps TRBD2 as D (6 bases). V was cut by 2 bases and J by 5 bases, with 14 bases left in between. This CDR3 spans 14 amino acids. Germline CDR1 reads SGHRS; CDR2 reads YFSETQ.

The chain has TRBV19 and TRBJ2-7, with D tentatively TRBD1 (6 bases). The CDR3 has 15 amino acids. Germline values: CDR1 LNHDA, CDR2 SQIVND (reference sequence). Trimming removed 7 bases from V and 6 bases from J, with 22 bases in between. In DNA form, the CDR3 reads TGTGCCAGTAAGAAGAACAGGGACGGGCTTTCCGAGCAGTACTTC. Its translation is CASKKNRDGLSEQYF.

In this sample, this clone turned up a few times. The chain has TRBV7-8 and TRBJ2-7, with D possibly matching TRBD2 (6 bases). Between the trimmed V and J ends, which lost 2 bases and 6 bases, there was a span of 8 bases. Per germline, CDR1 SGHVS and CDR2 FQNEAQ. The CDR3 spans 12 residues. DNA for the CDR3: TGTGCCAGCAGCTTACGGGGGTTCGAGCAGTACTTC. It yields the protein CASSLRGFEQYF.